Here is one T cell receptor (beta chain) with its context. As yet, its antigen is unknown. This sample is part of a study of vaccination and CD4 T cells after COVID-19. Looking at the study overall: SARS-CoV-2, HCoV-NL63, HCoV-OC43 and HCoV-229E supplied the overlapping spike peptides used to stimulate cells.

The germline V and J ends were trimmed by 0 bases and 5 bases, with 19 bases remaining between them. There are 17 residues in the CDR3. CDR1 is LGHNA and CDR2 is YSLEER in the germline V gene. Study-level points and caveats: Only post-vaccination samples contained a median about 86% of the reactive clones in convalescent patients. Convalescent patient numbers were relatively low, with no early post-infection timepoints. For SARS-CoV-2-reactive clonotypes, the median went from around 20 to 38, a nonsignificant increase.

Treatment denoted: roughly 11-day PBMC culture with coronavirus spike peptide pools or control peptides (ViraFEST assay). Cultured CD4+ T cells had their DNA profiled by the Oncomine TCR Beta short-read assay. TCRdb recomputed calls from the PCR reads with MiXCR, one row per CDR3 protein. The repertoire consists of 15,000 or so distinct CDR3 sequences, with 39% occurring once and the leading ten covering around 6%. This sequence joins TRBV4-3 and TRBJ2-5; maybe TRBD1 (7 bases). The material was CD4+ T cells from blood, cultured in vitro, obtained before SARS-CoV-2 vaccination. The TCR was taken from a human donor who had recovered from COVID-19. This CDR3 is CASSQDLEGAIVETQYF. The CDR3 coding sequence is TGCGCCAGCAGCCAAGATCTGGAGGGGGCGATTGTGGAGACCCAGTACTTC.